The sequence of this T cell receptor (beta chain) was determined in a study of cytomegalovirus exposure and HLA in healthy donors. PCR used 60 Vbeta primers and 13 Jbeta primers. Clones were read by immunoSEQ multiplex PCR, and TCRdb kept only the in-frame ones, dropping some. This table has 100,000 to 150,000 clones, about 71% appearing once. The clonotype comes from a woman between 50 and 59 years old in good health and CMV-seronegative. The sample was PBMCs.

The CDR3 DNA reads as TGTGCCAGCTCACGGGGCGGAGGGACCTACAATGAGCAGTTCTTC. It translates to CASSRGGGTYNEQFF. The chain links TRBV18 to TRBJ2-1; tentative D call: TRBD2 (6 bases). V was cut by 4 bases and J by 2 bases, with 12 bases left in between. The V gene's germline CDR1 is KGHSH and CDR2 LQKENI. The CDR3 loop spans 15 amino acids.